What follows is one T cell receptor beta chain and its context. Its antigen is not identified. A read error may account for a junction end that differs from germline. This sample was taken from a study of OX40 agonist ivuxolimab in advanced cancers. Looking at the study overall: Two patients with cutaneous melanoma and one with hepatocellular carcinoma, three in total, showed partial responses. Findings and limits, study-wide: Both CD4+ and CD8+ T cell populations in blood had undergone clonal expansion by week 6 at 0.1 to 3.0 mg/kg.

The repertoire was sequenced with immunoSEQ multiplex PCR; TCRdb's copy has only in-frame clones and lacks some. The sample has 55,000 to 75,000 clones, 75% to 90% seen once. Here the sequenced sample was CD4+ or CD8+ T cells sorted from blood, taken in a trial of the OX40 agonist ivuxolimab. The clonotype comes from an adult with an advanced solid tumor such as melanoma, head and neck, liver or kidney cancer.

The CDR3 loop is CAWTAANHGYTF. CDR3 DNA: TGTGCCTGGACAGCTGCTAACCATGGCTACACCTTC. The chain couples TRBV30 to TRBJ1-2; D remains ambiguous. The CDR3 is 12 amino acids. Germline V CDR1 and CDR2: GTSNPN, SVGIG (reference sequence).